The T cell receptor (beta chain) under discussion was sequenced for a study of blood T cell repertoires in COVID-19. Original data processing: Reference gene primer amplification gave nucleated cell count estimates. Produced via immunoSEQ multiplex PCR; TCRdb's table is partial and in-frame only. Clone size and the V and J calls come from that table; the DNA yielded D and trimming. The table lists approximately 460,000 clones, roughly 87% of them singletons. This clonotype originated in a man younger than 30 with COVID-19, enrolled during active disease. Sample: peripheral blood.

CDR3 nucleotides: TGTGCCAGCAGCCCCGCGACAGGCACCGGGGAGCTGTTTTTT. This translates into CASSPATGTGELFF. V usage is TRBV3-1 (or the pseudogene TRBV3-2) and J usage is TRBJ2-2; D is perhaps TRBD1 (6 bases). V was cut by 4 bases and J by 4 bases, with 10 bases left in between. This CDR3 is 14 amino acids long. Germline V gives CDR1 LGHDT, CDR2 YNNKEL (reference sequence).